Shown below are 15 T cell receptor beta chains from a single sample sequenced in a study of neurological immune-mediated disorders. Each CDR3 protein gets one entry after TCRdb re-called the 5' RACE reads with MiXCR. The repertoire consists of tens of thousands of distinct CDR3 sequences, with under 10% occurring once and the leading ten covering about 1.7%. The sample taken for sequencing was PBMCs. These receptors all stem from a man over 45 in good health.

In the case of this clonotype: The junction does not match germline at one end; this may be a read error. V usage is TRBV12-3 or TRBV12-4 and J usage is TRBJ2-1, with D tentatively TRBD2 (5 bases). The CDR3 is made up of 12 amino acids. CDR3 sequence (DNA): TGTGCCAGCAGTATGGAGCGGAATGATCAGTTCTTC. Translation: CASSMERNDQFF.

There are many counts of this clonotype. The chain has TRBV14 and TRBJ2-3; D not certain. The CDR3 runs to 14 residues. Germline V gene lookup returns CDR1 SGHDN and CDR2 FVKESK. Deletions cut 0 bases from V and 0 bases from J, with 4 bases between. CDR3 sequence: CASSQDFSTDTQYF. CDR3 DNA sequence: TGTGCCAGCAGCCAAGATTTTAGCACAGATACGCAGTATTTT.

The chain combines TRBV29-1 with TRBJ2-4; possibly TRBD2 for D (6 bases). The V gene's germline CDR1 is SQVTM and CDR2 ANQGSEA. V shed 7 bases and J shed 15 bases, with 19 bases lying between them. The CDR3 totals 11 residues. The CDR3 reads CSARDSDRAYF. In DNA, the CDR3 is TGCAGCGCCAGGGACTCCGATCGTGCGTACTTC.

This clonotype has at least ten counts. This rearrangement joins TRBV4-1 to TRBJ2-5, with a weak D call TRBD2 (5 bases). With 2 bases removed from V and 2 bases from J, the gap between germline ends came to 15 bases. The CDR3 has 16 amino acids. Per germline, CDR1 MGHRA and CDR2 YSYEKL. The CDR3 sequence: CASSQTPGYNQETQYF. The DNA of the CDR3 is TGCGCCAGCAGCCAAACTCCGGGGTACAATCAAGAGACCCAGTACTTC.

This clonotype was detected many times. The J gene is TRBJ2-2, the V gene TRBV12-3 or TRBV12-4; TRBD1 is a possible D gene (6 bases). The CDR3 length is 16 residues. V was trimmed by 5 bases and J by 0 bases, leaving 13 bases between them. CDR3 bases: TGTGCCAGCAGTCCCAGGACAGTCGCGAACACCGGGGAGCTGTTTTTT. Amino acid sequence: CASSPRTVANTGELFF.

This sequence joins TRBV7-2 and TRBJ2-2; TRBD2 agrees at 8 bases. The junction had 6 bases not matched to a gene; V was cut back by 5 bases and J by 1 base. CDR3 size: 16 residues. Looked up from germline, CDR1 is SGHTA and CDR2 is FQGNSA. The CDR3 DNA sequence: TGTGCCAGCAGCACGCGGGAGGCACTGAACACCGGGGAGCTGTTTTTT. Amino acids: CASSTREALNTGELFF.

This clonotype was detected ten times or more. V usage is TRBV20-1 and J usage is TRBJ2-7; D is perhaps TRBD1 or TRBD2 (5 bases each). The CDR3 loop spans 11 amino acids. Germline CDR1 and CDR2: DFQATT and SNEGSKA (reference sequence). The ends were cut back, 3 bases at V and 4 bases at J, with 7 bases in the middle. This CDR3 is CSASEGYEQYF. CDR3 DNA: TGCAGTGCTAGTGAGGGGTACGAGCAGTACTTC.

There are many counts of this clonotype. The J gene is TRBJ2-7, the V gene TRBV10-3; D is perhaps TRBD1 (6 bases). Germline V gives CDR1 ENHRY, CDR2 SYGVKD. This CDR3 region has 12 residues. Trimming removed 7 bases from V and 5 bases from J, with 12 bases in between. The CDR3 region is CAITGDTHEQYF. CDR3 sequence (DNA): TGTGCCATCACAGGGGACACCCACGAGCAGTACTTC.

This clonotype was recorded at least ten times. The rearrangement links TRBV11-1 to TRBJ2-1; 10 bases line up with TRBD2. V lost 1 base and J lost 5; bases outside the gene matches: 2. CDR1 SGHAT and CDR2 FQDESV come from the germline V gene (reference sequence). CDR3 length: 15 residues. Written as DNA, the CDR3 is TGTGCCAGCAGCTTAGAACTAGCGGGACACAATGAGCAGTTCTTC. Encoded protein: CASSLELAGHNEQFF.

This clonotype was picked up many times. The V call is TRBV6-5, the J call TRBJ2-1; D may be TRBD2 (5 bases). The CDR3 contains 13 residues. CDR1 MNHEY and CDR2 SVGAGI come from the germline V gene. Trimming took off 0 bases at V and 16 bases at J, with 16 bases between the two ends. CDR3 nucleotide sequence: TGTGCCAGCAGTTACTCGTTACAGACTACCCATTTCTTC. This codes for CASSYSLQTTHFF.

This clonotype has ten or more counts. The chain links TRBV4-1 to TRBJ2-3, with 7 bases matching TRBD2. Germline V gene sequence: CDR1 MGHRA, CDR2 YSYEKL. With V trimmed by 0 bases and J by 6 bases, 6 bases remained unmatched. The CDR3 consists of 15 residues. CDR3 in DNA: TGCGCCAGCAGCCAAGATGGAGCGGGACGGGATACGCAGTATTTT. Translating it yields CASSQDGAGRDTQYF.

This clonotype came up many times. The V gene is TRBV20-1, the J gene TRBJ2-7; possibly TRBD1 for D (6 bases). The V end was cut by 0 bases, the J end by 7 bases, with 16 bases between. CDR1 DFQATT and CDR2 SNEGSKA come from the germline V gene (reference sequence). The CDR3 is 14 amino acids. Here the CDR3 reads CSARDGQGSPEQYF. The DNA for the CDR3 is TGCAGTGCTAGAGATGGGCAGGGGTCCCCGGAGCAGTACTTC.

This clonotype was recorded at least ten times. The chain employs TRBV12-3 or TRBV12-4 and TRBJ1-5; D possibly corresponds to TRBD1 (6 bases). The V and J ends lost 6 bases and 7 bases respectively, with 10 bases between them. CDR3 length equals 12 residues. The CDR3 bases are TGTGCCAGCAGAGGAGACAGGCAGCCCCAGCATTTT. Translated: CASRGDRQPQHF.

This clonotype came up many times. The chain recombines TRBV7-2 with TRBJ2-5; a weak D match, TRBD2 (6 bases). Germline lookup yields CDR1 SGHTA and CDR2 FQGNSA. The CDR3 is 17 residues long. V was trimmed by 5 bases and J by 0 bases, leaving 19 bases between them. The CDR3 here is CASSPIFSGRDQETQYF. CDR3 coding DNA: TGTGCCAGCAGCCCGATCTTTAGCGGCCGAGACCAAGAGACCCAGTACTTC.

This clonotype was observed at least ten times. V is TRBV20-1 and J is TRBJ1-5; TRBD1 is a possible D gene (6 bases). The CDR3 extends over 14 amino acids. Trimming took off 6 bases at V and 4 bases at J, with 16 bases between the two ends. The germline V gene has CDR1 DFQATT and CDR2 SNEGSKA (reference sequence). The CDR3 DNA is TGCAGTGCCCTCCAGGCAGGGACAAATCAGCCCCAGCATTTT. Its protein product is CSALQAGTNQPQHF.